This paragraph reports one T cell receptor beta chain. The V segment lost 3 bases and the J segment 5 bases; nucleotides outside the gene matches: 14. The CDR3 has 17 residues. CDR1 is KGHSH, CDR2 LQKENI, per germline. In the study's own analysis: Scientists estimated how many nucleated cells there were by amplifying reference gene primers. Generated by immunoSEQ multiplex PCR, the TCRdb table keeps only in-frame clones and is missing some. V and J calls and clone size follow that table, whereas D and trimming were derived from the DNA. The data hold around 390,000 clones, with about 86% observed a single time. This study enrolled people aged roughly 18 to 100 from around 26 US geographic areas. Recovered participants had two consecutive negative NP/OP PCR tests, healthcare professional clearance, or symptom resolution. This record comes from a study of blood T cell repertoires in COVID-19. The overall study: Collection of acute and convalescent COVID-19 samples took place in the United States, Italy and Spain.

The receptor's source is a woman aged 50 to 65 who had recovered from COVID-19. The V call is TRBV18, the J call TRBJ2-5, with 8 bases fitting TRBD1. The material sequenced was PBMCs or T cells enriched from blood (not recorded which). The CDR3 nucleotides read TGTGCCAGCTCACCCCCCGGACAGGGTAACTCAGGGGAGACCCAGTACTTC. Amino acids: CASSPPGQGNSGETQYF.